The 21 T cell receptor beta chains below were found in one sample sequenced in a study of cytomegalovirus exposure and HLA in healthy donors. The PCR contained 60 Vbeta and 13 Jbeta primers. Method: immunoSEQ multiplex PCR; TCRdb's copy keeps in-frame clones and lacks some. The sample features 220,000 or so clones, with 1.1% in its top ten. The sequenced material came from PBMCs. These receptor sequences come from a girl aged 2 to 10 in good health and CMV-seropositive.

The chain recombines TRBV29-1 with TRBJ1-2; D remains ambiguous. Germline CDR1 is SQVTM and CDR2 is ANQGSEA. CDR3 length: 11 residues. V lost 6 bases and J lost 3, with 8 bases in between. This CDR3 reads CSVERDYGYTF. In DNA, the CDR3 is TGCAGCGTAGAGCGGGACTATGGCTACACCTTC.

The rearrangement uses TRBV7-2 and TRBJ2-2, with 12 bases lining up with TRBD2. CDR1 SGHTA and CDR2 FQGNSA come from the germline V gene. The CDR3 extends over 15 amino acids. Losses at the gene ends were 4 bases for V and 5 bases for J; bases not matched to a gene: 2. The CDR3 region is CASSSGLAGTGELFF. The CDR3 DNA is TGTGCCAGCAGCTCAGGACTAGCGGGAACCGGGGAGCTGTTTTTT.

The CDR3 loop reads CASRNPGASYEQYF. The CDR3 DNA reads TGTGCCAGCAGAAATCCAGGGGCCTCCTACGAGCAGTACTTC. V is TRBV11-2 and J is TRBJ2-7; TRBD1 is a possible D gene (6 bases). Germline CDR1 and CDR2: SGHAT and FQNNGV. V lost 6 bases and J 0 bases, leaving 12 bases between the germline ends. This CDR3 region has 14 residues. Full variable domain (rest looked up from reference TRBV11-2 and TRBJ2-7): EAGVAQSPRYKIIEKRQSVAFWCNPISGHATLYWYQQILGQGPKLLIQFQNNGVVDDSQLPKDRFSAERLKGVDSTLKIQPAKLEDSAVYLCASRNPGASYEQYFGPGTRLTVT.

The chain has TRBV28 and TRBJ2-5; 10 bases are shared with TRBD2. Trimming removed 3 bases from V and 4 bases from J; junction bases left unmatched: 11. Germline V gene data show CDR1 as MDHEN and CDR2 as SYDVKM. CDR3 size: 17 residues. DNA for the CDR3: TGTGCCAGCAGTTTCGGAGGGCTAGCGGGAGTCGGAGAGACCCAGTACTTC. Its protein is CASSFGGLAGVGETQYF. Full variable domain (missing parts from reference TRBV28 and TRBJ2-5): DVKVTQSSRYLVKRTGEKVFLECVQDMDHENMFWYRQDPGLGLRLIYFSYDVKMKEKGDIPEGYSVSREKKERFSLILESASTNQTSMYLCASSFGGLAGVGETQYFGPGTRLLVL.

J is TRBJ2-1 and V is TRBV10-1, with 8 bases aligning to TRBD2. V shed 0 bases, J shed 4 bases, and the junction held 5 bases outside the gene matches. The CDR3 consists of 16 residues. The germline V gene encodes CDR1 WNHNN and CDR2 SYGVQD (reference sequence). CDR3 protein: CASSESATSEYNEQFF. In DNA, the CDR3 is TGCGCCAGCAGTGAGTCGGCGACTAGCGAATACAATGAGCAGTTCTTC.

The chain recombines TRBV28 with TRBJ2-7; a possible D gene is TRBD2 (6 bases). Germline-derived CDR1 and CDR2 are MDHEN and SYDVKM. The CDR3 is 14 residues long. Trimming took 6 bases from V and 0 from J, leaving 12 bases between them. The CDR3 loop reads CASRSGETSYEQYF. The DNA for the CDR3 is TGTGCCAGCAGATCGGGAGAAACCTCCTACGAGCAGTACTTC.

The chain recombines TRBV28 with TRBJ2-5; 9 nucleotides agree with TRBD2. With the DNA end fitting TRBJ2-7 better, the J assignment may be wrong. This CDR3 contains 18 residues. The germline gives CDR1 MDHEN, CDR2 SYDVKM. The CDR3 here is CASSLKGPLAGFSYEQYF. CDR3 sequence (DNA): TGTGCCAGCAGTTTAAAGGGCCCCCTAGCGGGATTTTCCTACGAGCAGTACTTC.

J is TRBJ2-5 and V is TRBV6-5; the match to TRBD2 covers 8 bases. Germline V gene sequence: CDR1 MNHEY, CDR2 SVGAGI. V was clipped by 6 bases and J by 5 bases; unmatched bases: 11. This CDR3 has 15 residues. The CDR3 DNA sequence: TGTGCCAGCAGCCCTTCGGGGGGGAGAGGGGAGACCCAGTACTTC. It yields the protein CASSPSGGRGETQYF.

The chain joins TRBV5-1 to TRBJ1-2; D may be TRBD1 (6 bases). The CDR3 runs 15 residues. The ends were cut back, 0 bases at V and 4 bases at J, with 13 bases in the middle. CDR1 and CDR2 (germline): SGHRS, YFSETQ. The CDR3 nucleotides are TGCGCCAGCAGCTTGGGGTCAGGGGACCTCTATGGCTACACCTTC. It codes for CASSLGSGDLYGYTF.

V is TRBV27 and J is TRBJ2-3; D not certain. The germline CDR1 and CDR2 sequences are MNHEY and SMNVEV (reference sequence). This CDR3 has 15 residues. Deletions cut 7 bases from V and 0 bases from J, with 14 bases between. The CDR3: CASNLRSASTDTQYF. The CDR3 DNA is TGTGCCAGCAATTTGCGGTCAGCTAGCACAGATACGCAGTATTTT.

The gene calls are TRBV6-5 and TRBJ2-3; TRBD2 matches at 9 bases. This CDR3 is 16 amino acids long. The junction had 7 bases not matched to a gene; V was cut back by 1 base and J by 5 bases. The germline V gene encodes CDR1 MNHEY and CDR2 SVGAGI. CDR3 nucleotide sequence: TGTGCCAGCAGTTACTTTCCTAGCGGGGCGGGAGATACGCAGTATTTT. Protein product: CASSYFPSGAGDTQYF.

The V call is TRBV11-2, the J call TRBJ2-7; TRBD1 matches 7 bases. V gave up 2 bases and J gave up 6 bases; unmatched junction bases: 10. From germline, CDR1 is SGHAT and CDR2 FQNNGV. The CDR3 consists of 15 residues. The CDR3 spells CASSLPLRQGTEQYF. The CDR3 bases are TGTGCCAGCAGCTTACCCTTAAGACAGGGTACCGAGCAGTACTTC.

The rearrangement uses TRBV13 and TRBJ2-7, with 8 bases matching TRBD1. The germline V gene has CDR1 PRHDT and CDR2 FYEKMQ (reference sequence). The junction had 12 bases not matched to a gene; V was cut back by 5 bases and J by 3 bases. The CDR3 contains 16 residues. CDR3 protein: CASSGPGQGNLYEQYF. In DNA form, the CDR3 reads TGTGCCAGCAGCGGCCCCGGACAGGGTAATCTCTACGAGCAGTACTTC.

The CDR3 DNA follows: TGCAGCGGGGGGGGGACTAGCGGGAGTCTCCACAATGAGCAGTTCTTC. It encodes CSGGGTSGSLHNEQFF. J is TRBJ2-1 and V is TRBV29-1; 14 bases align to TRBD2. Trimming at V came to 7 bases and at J to 5 bases, leaving 10 bases not matched to a gene. Per the germline V gene, CDR1 is SQVTM and CDR2 is ANQGSEA. This CDR3 region has 16 residues.

CDR3 region: CASRGGQGLNTGELFF. The CDR3 nucleotides read TGTGCCAGCAGGGGAGGACAGGGGTTAAACACCGGGGAGCTGTTTTTT. The chain employs TRBV28 and TRBJ2-2, with 9 bases that match TRBD1. CDR3 length equals 16 residues. V lost 6 bases, J lost 2 bases, and 7 bases stayed unmatched. Germline CDR1 MDHEN, CDR2 SYDVKM.

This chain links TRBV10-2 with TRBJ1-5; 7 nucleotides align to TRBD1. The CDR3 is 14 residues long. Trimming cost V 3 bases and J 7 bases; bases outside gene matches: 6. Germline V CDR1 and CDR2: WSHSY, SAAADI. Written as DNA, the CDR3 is TGCGCCAGCAGTGAACACAGGGGCGGCCAGCCCCAGCATTTT. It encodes CASSEHRGGQPQHF.

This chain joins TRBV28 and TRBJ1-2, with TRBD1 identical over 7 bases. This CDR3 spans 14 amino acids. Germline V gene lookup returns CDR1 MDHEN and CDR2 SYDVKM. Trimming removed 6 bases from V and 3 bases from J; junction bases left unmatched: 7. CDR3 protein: CASSDRAPHYGYTF. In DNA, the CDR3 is TGTGCCAGCAGCGACAGGGCCCCCCACTATGGCTACACCTTC.

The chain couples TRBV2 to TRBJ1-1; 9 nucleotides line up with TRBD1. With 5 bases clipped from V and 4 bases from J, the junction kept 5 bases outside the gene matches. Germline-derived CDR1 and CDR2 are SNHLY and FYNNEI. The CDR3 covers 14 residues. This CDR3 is CASSIGTGPTEAFF. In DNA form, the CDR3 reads TGTGCCAGCAGTATTGGGACAGGGCCCACTGAAGCTTTCTTT. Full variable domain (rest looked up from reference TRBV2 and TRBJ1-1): EPEVTQTPSHQVTQMGQEVILRCVPISNHLYFYWYRQILGQKVEFLVSFYNNEISEKSEIFDDQFSVERPDGSNFTLKIRSTKLEDSAMYFCASSIGTGPTEAFFGQGTRLTVV.

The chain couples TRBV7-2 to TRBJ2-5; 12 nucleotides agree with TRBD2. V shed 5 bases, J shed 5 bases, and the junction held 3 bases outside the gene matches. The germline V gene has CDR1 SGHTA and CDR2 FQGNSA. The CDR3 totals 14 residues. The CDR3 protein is CASSPGTSGETQYF. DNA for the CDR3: TGTGCCAGCAGCCCCGGGACTAGCGGGGAGACCCAGTACTTC.

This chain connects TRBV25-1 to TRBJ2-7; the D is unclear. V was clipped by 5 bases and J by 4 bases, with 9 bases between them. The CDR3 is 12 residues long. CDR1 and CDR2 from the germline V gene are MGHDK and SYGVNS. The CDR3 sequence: CASSIYAYEQYF. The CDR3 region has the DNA TGTGCCAGCAGTATATACGCGTACGAGCAGTACTTC.

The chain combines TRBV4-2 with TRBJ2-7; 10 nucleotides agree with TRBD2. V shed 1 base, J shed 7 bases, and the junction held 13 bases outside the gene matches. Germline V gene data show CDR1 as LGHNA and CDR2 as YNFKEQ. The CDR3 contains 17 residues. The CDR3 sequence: CASSQGVGLAGESEQYF. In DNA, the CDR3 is TGTGCCAGCAGCCAAGGTGTCGGCCTAGCGGGAGAATCAGAGCAGTACTTC.